These 29 T cell receptor beta chains were sequenced from one sample in a study of Ad26.COV2.S vaccination and SARS-CoV-2 variants. This sample's treatment: roughly 19 received Ad26.COV2.S at low or high dose, single or two shots; a few received placebo; per-sample allocation not given. Day 63 after the first injection of vaccine or placebo was the sampling time. Clones were read by immunoSEQ multiplex PCR, and TCRdb kept only the in-frame ones, dropping some. The sample consists of more than 300,000 clones, approximately 86% of them appearing once. Sequences were derived from peripheral blood, sampled in a trial of Ad26.COV2.S vaccine versus placebo. These receptors were obtained from a person aged 18-60 years who received the Ad26.COV2.S COVID-19 vaccine or a placebo.

This clone was found once. This chain uses TRBV15 with TRBJ2-1, with a weak D call TRBD2 (7 bases). The V end lost 4 bases, the J end lost 0 bases, and 19 bases lay between the germline ends. This CDR3 comprises 18 residues. Per germline, CDR1 LNHNV and CDR2 YYDKDF (reference sequence). CDR3 sequence reads: CATSMGAGARSSYNEQFF. The CDR3 nucleotides read TGTGCCACCAGCATGGGGGCGGGGGCACGGAGCTCCTACAATGAGCAGTTCTTC.

V is TRBV28 and J is TRBJ2-6; tentative D call: TRBD1 (6 bases). Trimming took 2 bases from V and 4 from J, leaving 9 bases between them. This CDR3 contains 15 residues. The germline gives CDR1 MDHEN, CDR2 SYDVKM. The CDR3 reads CASSLQGTGANVLTF. In DNA, the CDR3 is TGTGCCAGCAGTTTACAGGGGACCGGGGCCAACGTCCTGACTTTC.

J is TRBJ2-3 and V is TRBV7-9; D is perhaps TRBD2 (5 bases). The germline V gene has CDR1 SEHNR and CDR2 FQNEAQ (reference sequence). This CDR3 comprises 15 residues. V gave up 0 bases and J gave up 3 bases, with 10 bases separating them. DNA of the CDR3: TGTGCCAGCAGCTTAGCGGTGGGCGGGACAGATACGCAGTATTTT. It encodes CASSLAVGGTDTQYF.

V gene TRBV28 combines with J gene TRBJ2-7, with a weak D call TRBD2 (5 bases). Between the trimmed V and J ends, which lost 5 bases and 3 bases, there was a span of 11 bases. This CDR3 has 13 residues. Germline V lookup: CDR1 MDHEN, CDR2 SYDVKM. The CDR3, as DNA: TGTGCCAGCAGTAACAGCGGCTACTACGAGCAGTACTTC. This gives the protein CASSNSGYYEQYF. Full variable domain (outside the CDR3, taken from reference TRBV28 and TRBJ2-7): DVKVTQSSRYLVKRTGEKVFLECVQDMDHENMFWYRQDPGLGLRLIYFSYDVKMKEKGDIPEGYSVSREKKERFSLILESASTNQTSMYLCASSNSGYYEQYFGPGTRLTVT.

The chain links TRBV27 to TRBJ2-2, with TRBD1 identical over 7 bases. The CDR3 has 15 residues. V lost 5 bases, J lost 1 base, and 4 bases stayed unmatched. CDR1 MNHEY and CDR2 SMNVEV come from the germline V gene (reference sequence). CDR3: CASSPRTGNTGELFF. CDR3 DNA: TGTGCCAGCAGTCCCAGGACAGGGAACACCGGGGAGCTGTTTTTT.

This chain connects TRBV18 to TRBJ2-7; D uncertain. The germline CDR1 and CDR2 sequences are KGHSH and LQKENI. The CDR3 has 13 residues. The V end lost 0 bases, the J end lost 3 bases, and 6 bases lay between the germline ends. The DNA for the CDR3 is TGTGCCAGCTCACCACCGACCGGCTACGAGCAGTACTTC. This codes for CASSPPTGYEQYF.

This chain connects TRBV24-1 to TRBJ1-5; D is uncertain. Germline CDR1 is KGHDR and CDR2 is SFDVKD. Trimming removed 5 bases from V and 4 bases from J, with 17 bases in between. The CDR3 is 16 residues long. CDR3 coding DNA: TGTGCCACCAGTGGCCCGACTGGAGGGCCAAATCAGCCCCAGCATTTT. This translates into CATSGPTGGPNQPQHF.

In nucleotides, the CDR3 is TGTGCCAGTGGTGGACAGAGCAATCAGCCCCAGCATTTT. Protein product: CASGGQSNQPQHF. V usage is TRBV19 and J usage is TRBJ1-5, with D possibly being TRBD1 (6 bases). The CDR3 length is 13 residues. Deletions cut 8 bases from V and 1 base from J, with 9 bases between. Looked up from germline, CDR1 is LNHDA and CDR2 is SQIVND (reference sequence). The complete variable domain, with remaining parts taken from reference TRBV19 and TRBJ1-5, reads DGGITQSPKYLFRKEGQNVTLSCEQNLNHDAMYWYRQDPGQGLRLIYYSQIVNDFQKGDIAEGYSVSREKKESFPLTVTSAQKNPTAFYLCASGGQSNQPQHFGDGTRLSIL.

The chain carries TRBV5-1 and TRBJ1-4; TRBD1 is a possible D gene (6 bases). The V end lost 4 bases, the J end lost 0 bases, and 10 bases lay between the germline ends. In germline, CDR1 is SGHRS, CDR2 YFSETQ. This CDR3 comprises 15 residues. The CDR3 DNA reads as TGCGCCAGCAGCCCGGACAGACCAACTAATGAAAAACTGTTTTTT. It encodes CASSPDRPTNEKLFF.

V is TRBV28 and J is TRBJ2-5, with a tentative D call TRBD1 (6 bases). The CDR3 sequence is 13 residues long. Trimming took 3 bases from V and 5 from J, leaving 10 bases between them. Per germline, CDR1 MDHEN and CDR2 SYDVKM. DNA of the CDR3: TGTGCCAGCAGTTTCCAGGGGCGGGAGACCCAGTACTTC. Translated: CASSFQGRETQYF.

J is TRBJ2-3 and V is TRBV6-2 or TRBV6-3; D gene uncertain. The ends were cut back, 2 bases at V and 6 bases at J, with 6 bases in the middle. This CDR3 comprises 12 residues. CDR1 is MNHEY, CDR2 SVGEGT, per germline. Written as DNA, the CDR3 is TGTGCCAGCAGTTACCGCTGGGATACGCAGTATTTT. Its protein product is CASSYRWDTQYF.

The V and J genes are TRBV28 and TRBJ2-1; D perhaps matches TRBD2 (7 bases). The V end lost 4 bases, the J end lost 7 bases, and 26 bases lay between the germline ends. The germline V gene has CDR1 MDHEN and CDR2 SYDVKM. CDR3 length: 18 residues. The CDR3 loop is CASSSPRVAGAGGNEQFF. DNA of the CDR3: TGTGCCAGCAGTTCCCCCCGTGTTGCGGGGGCAGGAGGGAATGAGCAGTTCTTC. The variable domain in full, with the rest retrieved from reference TRBV28 and TRBJ2-1, is DVKVTQSSRYLVKRTGEKVFLECVQDMDHENMFWYRQDPGLGLRLIYFSYDVKMKEKGDIPEGYSVSREKKERFSLILESASTNQTSMYLCASSSPRVAGAGGNEQFFGPGTRLTVL.

The V and J genes are TRBV7-2 and TRBJ1-1; possibly TRBD1 for D (6 bases). V gave up 1 base and J gave up 0 bases, with 9 bases separating them. This CDR3 has 15 amino acids. Per the germline V gene, CDR1 is SGHTA and CDR2 is FQGNSA. CDR3 bases: TGTGCCAGCAGCTTAGGTGACAGGATGAACACTGAAGCTTTCTTT. This codes for CASSLGDRMNTEAFF.

The rearrangement uses TRBV2 and TRBJ1-2, with no clear D. With 3 bases removed from V and 5 bases from J, the gap between germline ends came to 7 bases. Germline CDR1 is SNHLY and CDR2 is FYNNEI. The CDR3 contains 12 residues. The CDR3 DNA reads as TGTGCCAGCAGTGACAGTTTTTATGGCTACACCTTC. It is translated as CASSDSFYGYTF.

The gene calls are TRBV11-2 and TRBJ1-1; unclear D gene. Germline V gene lookup returns CDR1 SGHAT and CDR2 FQNNGV. V shed 3 bases and J shed 1 base, with 6 bases lying between them. The CDR3 consists of 13 residues. CDR3 sequence: CASSFVRNTEAFF. The CDR3 coding sequence is TGTGCCAGCAGCTTTGTCAGGAACACTGAAGCTTTCTTT.

This clone showed up just a few times. V usage is TRBV4-1 and J usage is TRBJ1-2, with D tentatively TRBD1 (6 bases). The CDR3 spans 13 residues. CDR1 is MGHRA, CDR2 YSYEKL, per germline. The V end was cut by 1 base, the J end by 7 bases, with 10 bases between. The CDR3 DNA follows: TGCGCCAGCAGCCAAGTCCCAGGGGCTGGCTACACCTTC. It yields the protein CASSQVPGAGYTF.

The V and J genes are TRBV12-3 or TRBV12-4 and TRBJ2-5, with D perhaps TRBD1 (6 bases). V shed 3 bases and J shed 5 bases, with 10 bases lying between them. CDR3 length: 13 amino acids. The DNA for the CDR3 is TGTGCCAGCAGTTTCAGGGGCAAGGAGACCCAGTACTTC. The encoded protein is CASSFRGKETQYF.

This chain links TRBV6-1 with TRBJ1-6; D unclear. The V end was cut by 0 bases, the J end by 5 bases, with 2 bases between. Germline CDR1 reads MNHNS; CDR2 reads SASEGT. The CDR3 is made up of 13 amino acids. The CDR3 nucleotides are TGTGCCAGCAGTGAAGCAGATAATTCACCCCTCCACTTT. This codes for CASSEADNSPLHF.

V and J are TRBV6-2 or TRBV6-3 and TRBJ2-6; 10 positions match TRBD1. The CDR3 sequence is 18 residues long. Germline-derived CDR1 and CDR2 are MNHEY and SVGEGT. V dropped 2 bases and J dropped 2; count of bases not matched to a gene: 6. The CDR3 protein is CASSYTTGTGAGANVLTF. CDR3 nucleotides: TGTGCCAGCAGTTACACAACCGGGACAGGGGCTGGGGCCAACGTCCTGACTTTC.

The chain links TRBV5-1 to TRBJ1-1; 7 bases are a match to TRBD1. The CDR3 consists of 15 residues. Germline CDR1 and CDR2: SGHRS and YFSETQ. J was trimmed by 3 bases and V by 4 bases; bases with no gene match: 9. The DNA of the CDR3 is TGCGCCAGCAGCCAAGAGGGACAGTCAGACACTGAAGCTTTCTTT. Its translation is CASSQEGQSDTEAFF.

This chain uses TRBV5-1 with TRBJ2-5, with 8 positions matching TRBD1. Trimming took 2 bases from V and 5 from J; bases not matched to a gene: 14. The germline CDR1 and CDR2 sequences are SGHRS and YFSETQ. CDR3 length: 17 residues. CDR3 residues: CASSLGRPGQEYETQYF. The CDR3, as DNA: TGCGCCAGCAGCTTAGGTCGACCGGGACAGGAGTACGAGACCCAGTACTTC.

The rearrangement joins TRBV7-3 to TRBJ2-1; 7 positions match TRBD1. From germline, CDR1 is SGHTA and CDR2 FQGTGA. V gave up 1 base and J gave up 5 bases; unmatched junction bases: 5. The CDR3 extends over 15 amino acids. The CDR3 loop reads CASSLISQGDNEQFF. CDR3 sequence (DNA): TGTGCCAGCAGCTTAATTTCTCAGGGGGACAATGAGCAGTTCTTC.

This clone was recorded once. This chain joins TRBV28 and TRBJ1-1, with a possible D match to TRBD1 (5 bases). V lost 3 bases, J lost 5 bases, and 16 bases lay in between. This CDR3 contains 15 residues. Per germline, CDR1 MDHEN and CDR2 SYDVKM. CDR3 protein: CASSLGARGRTEAFF. In nucleotides, the CDR3 is TGTGCCAGCAGTTTGGGAGCAAGGGGACGAACTGAAGCTTTCTTT.

The chain recombines TRBV5-1 with TRBJ2-5, with 8 bases fitting TRBD1. Looked up from germline, CDR1 is SGHRS and CDR2 is YFSETQ. The V gene end was trimmed by 4 bases and the J gene end by 4 bases; junction bases not matched to a gene: 6. CDR3 length equals 14 residues. Here the CDR3 DNA reads TGCGCCAGCAGCATCCTCGGACAGGGAGAGACCCAGTACTTC. It specifies CASSILGQGETQYF.

The chain couples TRBV5-1 to TRBJ2-1; 12 bases agree with TRBD2. Unmatched junction bases numbered 6, after V lost 3 bases and J lost 5 bases. The CDR3 consists of 16 residues. Germline CDR1 reads SGHRS; CDR2 reads YFSETQ. CDR3 nucleotide sequence: TGCGCCAGCAGCTCGTTAGGACTAGCGGGGAACAATGAGCAGTTCTTC. It encodes CASSSLGLAGNNEQFF.

The chain has TRBV28 and TRBJ1-6; D unresolved. The germline V gene has CDR1 MDHEN and CDR2 SYDVKM. The CDR3 contains 14 residues. V lost 4 bases and J lost 5, with 9 bases in between. For the CDR3, the DNA is TGTGCCAGCAGTTGGACGGGTAATAATTCACCCCTCCACTTT. It codes for CASSWTGNNSPLHF.

The table lists this clone with a count of one. The V call is TRBV9, the J call TRBJ1-5, with D perhaps TRBD1 (5 bases). From germline, CDR1 is SGDLS and CDR2 YYNGEE. This CDR3 is 15 amino acids long. V shed 3 bases and J shed 1 base, with 11 bases lying between them. CDR3 nucleotide sequence: TGTGCCAGCAGCGCTGGGGGGGGAAGCAATCAGCCCCAGCATTTT. Translation: CASSAGGGSNQPQHF.

This chain uses TRBV9 with TRBJ1-6; D might be TRBD1 (6 bases). CDR3 size: 15 residues. V was clipped by 0 bases and J by 12 bases, with 16 bases between them. CDR1 and CDR2 (germline): SGDLS, YYNGEE. The CDR3 DNA reads as TGTGCCAGCAGCGTAGCTCCAGGGGCAGGTATACCCCTCCACTTT. Protein sequence: CASSVAPGAGIPLHF.

The chain has TRBV7-2 and TRBJ1-4, with no clear D. The CDR3 totals 15 residues. Trimming removed 1 base at V and 5 bases at J, with 11 bases between. Germline assignment: CDR1 SGHTA and CDR2 FQGNSA. CDR3: CASSLVWSPNEKLFF. DNA of the CDR3: TGTGCCAGCAGCTTAGTGTGGTCACCAAATGAAAAACTGTTTTTT.